Listed below are T cell receptor beta chains from one sample, sequenced in a study of early T cells in non-severe SARS-CoV-2 infection. TCRdb recomputed calls from the 5' RACE reads with MiXCR, one row per CDR3 protein. The table records 120,000 or so distinct CDR3 sequences, around an eighth of them present only once. The starting material was whole blood, obtained at baseline. These receptors came from an adult who was a healthcare worker with PCR-confirmed SARS-CoV-2 infection or an uninfected control (not recorded which). Each CDR3 is given with its conserved first and last residue.

CDR3aa	v_gene	len	j_gene
CARQLGNSYEQYF	TRBV2	13	TRBJ2-7
CASRNGHVSNQPQHF	TRBV6-5	15	TRBJ1-5
CASSRGSPPLYNEQFF	TRBV11-2	16	TRBJ2-1
CAISEKSTGTGTEAFF	TRBV10-3	16	TRBJ1-1
CASSNPTGSDTEAFF	TRBV3-1	15	TRBJ1-1
CASRSSGITDTQYF	TRBV2	14	TRBJ2-3
CASRQKQETEAFF	TRBV6-1	13	TRBJ1-1
CSATGQGGNTEAFF	TRBV20-1	14	TRBJ1-1
CASRGGSGTGELFF	TRBV3-1	14	TRBJ2-2
CASRTDRVLGNTIYF	TRBV27	15	TRBJ1-3
CASSLSGTGTFGYTF	TRBV28	15	TRBJ1-2
CATSDPQKGAYGYTF	TRBV24-1	15	TRBJ1-2
CASRGGTQGSYEQYF	TRBV5-4	15	TRBJ2-7
CASSPNRPGGYNIQYF	TRBV12-3/TRBV12-4	16	TRBJ2-4
CASSWAPASGSSYEQYF	TRBV27	17	TRBJ2-7
CASSGDGSSNTEAFF	TRBV5-6	15	TRBJ1-1
CASSPYPGPEGETQYF	TRBV9	16	TRBJ2-5
CSAHTPGGTDEQYF	TRBV20-1	14	TRBJ2-7
CASNPRANTGELFF	TRBV2	14	TRBJ2-2
CASSLYRRNTEAFF	TRBV5-6	14	TRBJ1-1
CASSFGGRPNSPLHF	TRBV4-1	15	TRBJ1-6
CASSQGSSDTQYF	TRBV3-1	13	TRBJ2-3
CASSLGRGTTEAFF	TRBV27	14	TRBJ1-1
CASRRGLPSTDTQYF	TRBV2	15	TRBJ2-3
CASRALETQYF	TRBV2	11	TRBJ2-5
CASTPGRELFF	TRBV12-3/TRBV12-4	11	TRBJ2-2
CSVLDRGGDEAFF	TRBV29-1	13	TRBJ1-1
CSASRDRGGETQYF	TRBV20-1	14	TRBJ2-5
CASSQGGSSLYEQYF	TRBV3-1	15	TRBJ2-7
CASSIETNGEQFF	TRBV19	13	TRBJ2-1
CASTLLHGSNQLQHF	TRBV19	15	TRBJ1-5
CASSYERGDPDTQYF	TRBV12-1	15	TRBJ2-3
CASSPTGLNQETQYF	TRBV7-3	15	TRBJ2-5
CASSPNSWATEAFF	TRBV3-1	14	TRBJ1-1
CASSEMQGVPYGYTF	TRBV6-1	15	TRBJ1-2
CSARDPGMNTEAFF	TRBV20-1	14	TRBJ1-1
CASSHPRAGTDTQYF	TRBV4-1	15	TRBJ2-3
CASSQAPPSGTNGYTF	TRBV4-1	16	TRBJ1-2
CATSKEGQETQYF	TRBV15	13	TRBJ2-5
CASSEHGQGKADTQYF	TRBV2	16	TRBJ2-3
CASSRRGALPYNEQFF	TRBV7-6	16	TRBJ2-1
CASSFGPVSGSGANVLTF	TRBV5-5	18	TRBJ2-6
CASSVSFYNEQFF	TRBV25-1	13	TRBJ2-1
CASRSARDDEQFF	TRBV4-2	13	TRBJ2-1
CASSPGTSNQPQHF	TRBV7-3	14	TRBJ1-5